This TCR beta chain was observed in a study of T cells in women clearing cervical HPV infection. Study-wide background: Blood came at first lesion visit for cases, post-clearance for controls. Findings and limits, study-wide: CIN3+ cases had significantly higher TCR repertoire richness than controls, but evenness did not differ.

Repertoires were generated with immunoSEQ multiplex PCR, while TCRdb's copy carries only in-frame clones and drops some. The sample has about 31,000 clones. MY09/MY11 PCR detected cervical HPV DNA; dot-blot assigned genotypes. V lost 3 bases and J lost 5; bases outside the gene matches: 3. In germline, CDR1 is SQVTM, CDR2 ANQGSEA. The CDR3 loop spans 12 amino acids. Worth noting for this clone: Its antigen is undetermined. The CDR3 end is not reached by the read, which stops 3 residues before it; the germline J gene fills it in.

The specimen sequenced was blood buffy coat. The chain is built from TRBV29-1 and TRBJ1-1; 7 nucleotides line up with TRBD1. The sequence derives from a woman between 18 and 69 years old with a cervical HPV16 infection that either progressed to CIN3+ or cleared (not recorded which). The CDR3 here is CSVEEGATEAFF. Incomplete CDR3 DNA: TGCAGCGTTGAGGAGGGGGCAACTGAA.